This TCR beta chain was found in a study of T cells in Graves' hyperthyroidism and ophthalmopathy. The CDR3 length is 18 residues. V dropped 4 bases and J dropped 0; count of bases not matched to a gene: 12. Germline CDR1 and CDR2: DFQATT and SNEGSKA (reference sequence). Amplified TCR beta CDR3 regions came from RNA transcripts. The TCR CDR3 was amplified in a first-round RT-PCR using the HTBI primer set. TCRdb analysed the multiplex PCR reads with MiXCR anew, one entry per CDR3 protein. Of some 620,000 distinct CDR3 sequences listed, around 15% are singletons. Absence of ophthalmopathy progression within 18 months defined stable Graves' hyperthyroidism. Uncontrolled infection, other autoimmune disease, pregnancy or lactation disqualified patients from enrolment. The authors took PBMCs from 10 ml fresh peripheral blood. There are a few counts of this clonotype.

The clonotype comes from a woman aged 30 to 39 with Graves' hyperthyroidism. Material for sequencing was blood. V is TRBV20-1 and J is TRBJ2-6; 7 bases match TRBD2. CDR3 nucleotide sequence: TGCAGTGCTACCCGCCGCGGGAGTTTTAGCTCTGGGGCCAACGTCCTGACTTTC. Translated: CSATRRGSFSSGANVLTF.